Shown below are 15 T cell receptor beta chains from a single sample sequenced in a study of cytomegalovirus exposure and HLA in healthy donors. 60 Vbeta and 13 Jbeta primers were used in PCR. Produced via immunoSEQ multiplex PCR; TCRdb's table is partial and in-frame only. The data contain 74,000 or so clones, around 67% of them singletons. The specimen sequenced was PBMCs. These receptors all come from a woman between 25 and 40 years old in good health and CMV-seronegative.

The chain joins TRBV9 to TRBJ1-1, with TRBD1 matching 8 bases. CDR1 and CDR2 from the germline V gene are SGDLS and YYNGEE. CDR3 length equals 13 residues. With 4 bases clipped from V and 5 bases from J, the junction kept 4 bases outside the gene matches. In DNA form, the CDR3 reads TGTGCCAGCAGCTCTCGGGACAGGACTGAAGCTTTCTTT. Protein product: CASSSRDRTEAFF.

This clone was counted once. The genes are TRBV5-1 and TRBJ1-2, with 8 bases aligning to TRBD1. Trimming at V came to 0 bases and at J to 9 bases, leaving 1 base not matched to a gene. CDR3 size: 12 residues. Germline loops: CDR1 SGHRS, CDR2 YFSETQ. CDR3 nucleotide sequence: TGCGCCAGCAGCTTGGGGACAGGGAGCTACACCTTC. Its translation: CASSLGTGSYTF.

This clone was found a few times. The rearrangement links TRBV6-5 to TRBJ2-1, with D possibly being TRBD1 (6 bases). The CDR3 spans 13 residues. Germline CDR1 reads MNHEY; CDR2 reads SVGAGI. V lost 7 bases, J lost 7 bases, and 14 bases lay in between. CDR3 in amino acids: CASMAGQGNEQFF. Written as DNA, the CDR3 is TGTGCCAGCATGGCAGGTCAGGGGAATGAGCAGTTCTTC.

This clone was seen only a few times. The chain employs TRBV5-6 and TRBJ1-3; D is possibly TRBD1 (6 bases). CDR1 and CDR2 (germline): SGHDT, YYEEEE. This CDR3 spans 18 amino acids. V lost 3 bases and J 3 bases, leaving 22 bases between the germline ends. The CDR3 nucleotides are TGTGCCAGCAGCTCCGAGACAGGAAGCTTACGAAATGGAAACACCATATATTTT. Translation gives CASSSETGSLRNGNTIYF.

This clone was seen a handful of times. The CDR3 nucleotides read TGCGCCAGCAGCCACAGACTAGTCTCAGCCTACAATGAGCAGTTCTTC. The encoded protein is CASSHRLVSAYNEQFF. The chain carries TRBV4-3 and TRBJ2-1; TRBD2 might be the D (6 bases). V was pared by 3 bases and J by 2 bases, with 14 bases between. Looked up from germline, CDR1 is LGHNA and CDR2 is YSLEER. The CDR3 sequence is 16 residues long.

CDR3 sequence: CASSHGTGTWGYTF. CDR3 DNA: TGTGCCAGCAGCCACGGGACAGGGACGTGGGGCTACACCTTC. The chain couples TRBV7-2 to TRBJ1-2; 9 bases fit TRBD1. Unmatched junction bases numbered 9, after V lost 5 bases and J lost 8 bases. This CDR3 region has 14 residues. Germline CDR1 and CDR2: SGHTA and FQGNSA. The full variable domain, in which reference TRBV7-2 and TRBJ1-2 provide the parts outside the CDR3, is GAGVSQSPSNKVTEKGKDVELRCDPISGHTALYWYRQSLGQGLEFLIYFQGNSAPDKSGLPSDRFSAERTGGSVSTLTIQRTQQEDSAVYLCASSHGTGTWGYTFGSGTRLTVV.

This clone was recorded a few times. The V call is TRBV6-6, the J call TRBJ1-5; D unclear. Trimming removed 5 bases from V and 5 bases from J, with 7 bases in between. This CDR3 is 12 amino acids long. The germline CDR1 and CDR2 sequences are MNHNY and SVGAGI (reference sequence). The CDR3 nucleotides read TGTGCCAGCAGTAACAGAGATCAGCCCCAGCATTTT. The encoded protein is CASSNRDQPQHF.

This clone was seen only a few times. The chain is built from TRBV19 and TRBJ2-3, with 10 bases matching TRBD2. The V gene end was trimmed by 8 bases and the J gene end by 2 bases; junction bases not matched to a gene: 7. The CDR3 loop spans 15 amino acids. Germline V lookup: CDR1 LNHDA, CDR2 SQIVND (reference sequence). The CDR3 loop is CASSPGLADTDTQYF. Here the CDR3 DNA reads TGTGCCAGTTCCCCCGGACTAGCGGACACAGATACGCAGTATTTT.

This chain uses TRBV4-1 with TRBJ1-1; possibly TRBD1 for D (6 bases). V was trimmed by 1 base and J by 4 bases, leaving 19 bases between them. CDR1 MGHRA and CDR2 YSYEKL come from the germline V gene. The CDR3 totals 17 residues. CDR3 DNA: TGCGCCAGCAGCCAAGGGGCCAGGGGCCGCCGGGGCACTGAAGCTTTCTTT. Its protein is CASSQGARGRRGTEAFF.

V and J are TRBV11-2 and TRBJ2-7; possibly TRBD1 for D (6 bases). Trimming removed 9 bases from V and 4 bases from J, with 16 bases in between. This CDR3 is built from 13 residues. Germline CDR1 reads SGHAT; CDR2 reads FQNNGV. The DNA of the CDR3 is TGTGCCAGTCAGGGGCTTTTCGGTTACGAGCAGTACTTC. Encoded protein: CASQGLFGYEQYF.

The J gene is TRBJ1-1, the V gene TRBV7-2; TRBD1 might be the D (6 bases). The CDR3 runs to 13 residues. V lost 5 bases to trimming and J lost 4 bases, with 11 bases between them. Germline V lookup: CDR1 SGHTA, CDR2 FQGNSA. The CDR3 reads CASSVTGFTEAFF. For the CDR3, the DNA is TGTGCCAGCAGCGTTACAGGGTTCACTGAAGCTTTCTTT.

The rearrangement uses TRBV5-5 and TRBJ2-3; D gene ambiguous. V lost 3 bases and J lost 4, with 9 bases in between. CDR3 length: 13 amino acids. Germline V gives CDR1 SGHKS, CDR2 YYEKEE (reference sequence). The CDR3 reads CASSSPSADTQYF. CDR3 sequence (DNA): TGTGCCAGCAGCTCCCCGAGCGCAGATACGCAGTATTTT.

J is TRBJ2-3 and V is TRBV2; 8 bases map to TRBD2. This CDR3 is 14 amino acids long. The V segment lost 4 bases and the J segment 4 bases; nucleotides outside the gene matches: 4. Per the germline V gene, CDR1 is SNHLY and CDR2 is FYNNEI. In DNA form, the CDR3 reads TGTGCCAGCAGTGCGGGGGGGGAGCCAGATACGCAGTATTTT. It codes for CASSAGGEPDTQYF.

Comments on this clone: Other DNA sequences in this sample translate to the same CDR3. V gene TRBV5-1 combines with J gene TRBJ1-1, with 9 positions matching TRBD1. Unmatched junction bases numbered 5, after V lost 1 base and J lost 1 base. Germline CDR1 is SGHRS and CDR2 is YFSETQ. This CDR3 has 16 residues. As DNA, the CDR3 is TGCGCCAGCAGCTTGAACGGACAGGGGTCGAACACTGAAGCTTTCTTT. This translates into CASSLNGQGSNTEAFF.

The rearrangement links TRBV5-1 to TRBJ2-5, with TRBD1 as a possible D gene (5 bases). V was clipped by 3 bases and J by 2 bases, with 8 bases between them. CDR1 SGHRS and CDR2 YFSETQ come from the germline V gene. This CDR3 spans 13 amino acids. The CDR3 reads CASSWGSQETQYF. CDR3 sequence (DNA): TGCGCCAGCAGCTGGGGCAGTCAAGAGACCCAGTACTTC.